The next 15 T cell receptor beta chains were all read from a single sample in a study of brain metastases from non-small cell lung cancer. The method was immunoSEQ multiplex PCR; TCRdb's version includes in-frame clones alone and lacks a portion of them. The sample includes about 1,800 clones, around nine tenths of them seen just once. What was sequenced was tissue from a brain metastasis. Every receptor here comes from a donor at least 40 years old with non-small cell lung cancer.

This chain joins TRBV27 and TRBJ1-2, with D perhaps TRBD1 (6 bases). Germline loops: CDR1 MNHEY, CDR2 SMNVEV (reference sequence). Trimming shortened V by 5 bases and J by 2 bases, and 15 bases separated the two germline ends. This CDR3 spans 15 amino acids. The CDR3 nucleotides are TGTGCCAGCAGTCTTCGGGGGGGCCCCAACTATGGCTACACCTTC. Protein product: CASSLRGGPNYGYTF.

V gene TRBV6-5 combines with J gene TRBJ2-3, with D possibly matching TRBD1 (5 bases). The CDR3 length is 15 residues. V lost 6 bases and J 1 base, leaving 14 bases between the germline ends. Germline values: CDR1 MNHEY, CDR2 SVGAGI. This chain's CDR3 is CASRTGSGGTDTQYF. The CDR3 nucleotides read TGTGCCAGCAGAACAGGAAGTGGGGGCACAGATACGCAGTATTTT.

The rearrangement joins TRBV4-1 to TRBJ1-3; D unclear. With 0 bases removed from V and 0 bases from J, the gap between germline ends came to 12 bases. The CDR3 totals 17 residues. Germline CDR1 MGHRA, CDR2 YSYEKL. The CDR3 loop is CASSQDLGPGSGNTIYF. CDR3 in DNA: TGCGCCAGCAGCCAAGATCTTGGGCCTGGCTCTGGAAACACCATATATTTT.

This chain uses TRBV4-3 with TRBJ2-3; D ambiguous. This CDR3 contains 14 residues. V lost 1 base and J 2 bases, leaving 7 bases between the germline ends. The germline gives CDR1 LGHNA, CDR2 YSLEER. The CDR3 region has the DNA TGCGCCAGCAGCCAAGTGGGCGTCACAGATACGCAGTATTTT. Translation: CASSQVGVTDTQYF.

The rearrangement uses TRBV2 and TRBJ2-5; no reliable D call. The CDR3 is 12 amino acids. V was trimmed by 4 bases and J by 5 bases, leaving 8 bases between them. Germline CDR1 SNHLY, CDR2 FYNNEI. The CDR3 loop reads CASSVSPETQYF. CDR3 in DNA: TGTGCCAGCAGTGTTTCCCCCGAGACCCAGTACTTC.

V is TRBV4-1 and J is TRBJ2-1; 8 nucleotides align to TRBD1. This CDR3 contains 16 residues. The V gene end was trimmed by 5 bases and the J gene end by 0 bases; junction bases not matched to a gene: 6. From germline, CDR1 is MGHRA and CDR2 YSYEKL. The CDR3 spells CASSKGQVSSYNEQFF. CDR3 nucleotide sequence: TGCGCCAGCAGCAAGGGACAGGTCAGCTCCTACAATGAGCAGTTCTTC.

This clone was seen more than once but under ten times. Additional DNA sequences in this sample encode the identical CDR3. This chain links TRBV7-8 with TRBJ1-4; TRBD1 agrees at 10 bases. The germline V gene encodes CDR1 SGHVS and CDR2 FQNEAQ. CDR3 size: 15 residues. V lost 1 base and J lost 5; bases outside the gene matches: 1. The chain's CDR3 is CASSLGGQGNEKLFF. Here the CDR3 DNA reads TGTGCCAGCAGCTTAGGGGGACAGGGGAATGAAAAACTGTTTTTT.

The rearrangement uses TRBV6-2 or TRBV6-3 and TRBJ2-2, with 9 bases identical to TRBD1. The CDR3 has 16 residues. With 0 bases clipped from V and 1 base from J, the junction kept 0 bases outside the gene matches. Germline-derived CDR1 and CDR2 are MNHEY and SVGEGT. CDR3 residues: CASSYSDRGNTGELFF. The CDR3 region has the DNA TGTGCCAGCAGTTACTCGGACAGGGGGAACACCGGGGAGCTGTTTTTT.

V gene TRBV7-9 combines with J gene TRBJ2-7; 13 bases align to TRBD2. The length of the CDR3 is 16 residues. Germline loops: CDR1 SEHNR, CDR2 FQNEAQ (reference sequence). V shed 0 bases and J 2 bases; nucleotides not matched to a gene: 1. The CDR3 region is CASSLAGTSGAYEQYF. CDR3 coding DNA: TGTGCCAGCAGCTTAGCCGGGACTAGCGGGGCCTACGAGCAGTACTTC.

The genes are TRBV4-1 and TRBJ2-5, with no clear D. CDR1 is MGHRA and CDR2 is YSYEKL in the germline V gene. This CDR3 has 13 residues. V lost 7 bases and J 2 bases, leaving 11 bases between the germline ends. The CDR3 DNA sequence: TGCGCCAGCAACCACGTGTCGCAAGAGACCCAGTACTTC. This codes for CASNHVSQETQYF.

As to this clone: One end of the junction is discordant with germline, which a read error may explain. The gene calls are TRBV6-2 or TRBV6-3 and TRBJ1-2, with a possible D match to TRBD1 (6 bases). The CDR3 length is 13 residues. Germline CDR1 and CDR2: MNHEY and SVGEGT. CDR3 protein: CVSSLDRVYGYTF. In DNA, the CDR3 is TGTGTCAGCAGCTTGGACAGAGTGTATGGCTACACCTTC.

The J gene is TRBJ2-7, the V gene TRBV6-1; TRBD1 might be the D (6 bases). The CDR3 runs 15 residues. Between the trimmed V and J ends, which lost 2 bases and 3 bases, there was a span of 14 bases. Germline V gives CDR1 MNHNS, CDR2 SASEGT. The DNA for the CDR3 is TGTGCCAGCAGTGAAAGTTGGGGCAGGGGCTACGAGCAGTACTTC. Protein sequence: CASSESWGRGYEQYF.

The rearrangement links TRBV5-6 to TRBJ2-5; D gene uncertain. The germline V gene encodes CDR1 SGHDT and CDR2 YYEEEE. Trimming stripped 4 bases from V and 2 bases from J, with 12 bases between. The CDR3 runs to 14 residues. The chain's CDR3 is CASSARRIQETQYF. The DNA for the CDR3 is TGTGCCAGCAGCGCCCGACGGATTCAAGAGACCCAGTACTTC.

This clone was seen more than once but under ten times. V is TRBV6-5 and J is TRBJ2-3; D unresolved. This CDR3 is built from 14 residues. Germline CDR1 is MNHEY and CDR2 is SVGAGI. Trimming shortened V by 3 bases and J by 3 bases, and 10 bases separated the two germline ends. The CDR3, as DNA: TGTGCCAGCAGTTATACCCAGACTACAGATACGCAGTATTTT. It yields the protein CASSYTQTTDTQYF.

The chain has TRBV2 and TRBJ1-1; unclear D gene. The CDR3 has 10 residues. Germline-derived CDR1 and CDR2 are SNHLY and FYNNEI. The V end lost 6 bases, the J end lost 12 bases, and 11 bases lay between the germline ends. CDR3 in DNA: TGTGCCAGCAGCCTTACGACTACTTTCTTT. Translation: CASSLTTTFF. Filled out from reference TRBV2 and TRBJ1-1, the complete variable domain reads EPEVTQTPSHQVTQMGQEVILRCVPISNHLYFYWYRQILGQKVEFLVSFYNNEISEKSEIFDDQFSVERPDGSNFTLKIRSTKLEDSAMYFCASSLTTTFFGQGTRLTVV.